These T cell receptor beta chains were read from a single sample in a study of CD8 T cells in Susac syndrome. One entry per CDR3 protein, called by TCRdb with MiXCR from the immunoSEQ multiplex PCR reads. The data hold around 130,000 distinct CDR3 sequences, with approximately 96% observed a single time. The sequencing sample was made of CD4+ T cells from PBMCs. These receptors were taken from a human donor with Susac syndrome. CDR3s include the opening cysteine and the closing phenylalanine or tryptophan. D genes are given only for firm matches. Not all rows give a size; the values are once, few, many and, for expanded clones, a class.

clone_size | d_call | j_call | v_call | cdr3_nt | cdr3_aa
- | TRBD2 | TRBJ2-7 | TRBV14 | TGTGCCAGCAGCCTCGTAAGGCCTAGCGGGGGGAACTACGAGCAGTACTTC | CASSLVRPSGGNYEQYF
- | - | TRBJ2-3 | TRBV15 | TGTGCCACCAGCAGAGATGAGGGTGCAGATACGCAGTATTTT | CATSRDEGADTQYF
once | - | TRBJ2-4 | TRBV2 | TGTGCCAGCACCTCCGAGGGCTTACTAGCCAAAAACATTCAGTACTTC | CASTSEGLLAKNIQYF
- | TRBD1 | TRBJ2-1 | TRBV28 | TGTGCCAGCAGTTCCACAGGGGGCCGCTTGCGCAATGAGCAGTTCTTC | CASSSTGGRLRNEQFF
- | - | TRBJ1-3 | TRBV20-1 | TGCAGTGCTAGAGAGGGGGGGGGATTCTCTGGAAACACCATATATTTT | CSAREGGGFSGNTIYF
- | - | TRBJ2-7 | TRBV2 | TGTGCCAGCAGCCTACGAGGGGACACCTTAACCTACGAGCAGTACTTC | CASSLRGDTLTYEQYF
- | - | TRBJ2-7 | TRBV12-3/TRBV12-4 | TGTGCCAGCAGTTTAATTTCGGCCACCTACGAGCAGTACTTC | CASSLISATYEQYF
- | TRBD2 | TRBJ2-3 | TRBV20-1 | TGCAGTGCTAGACCCGGGGGGACCATCGTTCGAGATACGCAGTATTTT | CSARPGGTIVRDTQYF
- | - | TRBJ1-1 | TRBV30 | TGTGCCTGGAAGGATGCAGGGAACACTGAAGCTTTCTTT | CAWKDAGNTEAFF
- | - | TRBJ2-1 | TRBV7-2 | TGTGCCAGCAGTCTCTTCCCCGAAATTAGCGGAGCCAACAATGAGCAGTTCTTC | CASSLFPEISGANNEQFF
once | - | TRBJ2-3 | TRBV6-5 | TGTGCCAGCAGTTACTCGAGTTCAGTGGAGCAGTATTTT | CASSYSSSVEQYF
- | - | TRBJ1-4 | TRBV12-3/TRBV12-4 | TGTGCCAGCAGACCCTGGGGGGGGGCATGGGAAAAACTGTTTTTT | CASRPWGGAWEKLFF
- | - | TRBJ2-1 | TRBV12-3/TRBV12-4 | TGTGCCAGTGGCCGGGGTGGCAAGGGTGAGCAGTTCTTC | CASGRGGKGEQFF
- | TRBD1 | TRBJ2-2 | TRBV20-1 | TGCAGTGCTGAGGACAGGGCTCCCGGGGAGCTGTTTTTT | CSAEDRAPGELFF
- | TRBD1 | TRBJ1-5 | TRBV2 | TGTGCCAGCCAGGGACAGGGGATATCGCCCCAGCATTTT | CASQGQGISPQHF